This TCR beta chain derives from a study of T cell repertoires in cytomegalovirus infection. Background on the study: TCR beta signatures that were public indicated CMV infection and matching HLA type.

Study-wide results and caveats: Carriers of CMV plus the relevant HLA were identified by cumulative public TCR beta family frequency. Dominating the ex vivo response were TCR beta clonotypes that were CMV-specific and HLA-C-restricted.

TCRdb used MiXCR to reprocess the reads, holding one entry per CDR3 protein. The sample holds under 300,000 distinct CDR3 sequences, roughly an eighth seen once. Germline CDR1 is MNHEY and CDR2 is SVGEGT. V lost 6 bases and J lost 4, with 18 bases in between. This CDR3 is built from 15 residues. The sample holds many counts of this clonotype. The antigen remains undetermined. This TCR came from a human donor in good health (CMV status not recorded). Some clones in this sample may be carry-over from other donors' samples. Material for sequencing was PBMCs. The chain combines TRBV6-2 or TRBV6-3 with TRBJ1-1, with D perhaps TRBD1 (5 bases). CDR3 loop: CASSDRGRGGTEAFF. DNA for the CDR3: TGTGCCAGCAGCGATCGGGGCCGAGGCGGCACTGAAGCTTTCTTT.